The T cell receptor beta chain under discussion was sequenced for a study of T cell changes during pregnancy in multiple sclerosis. The germline V gene encodes CDR1 SGHDT and CDR2 YYEEEE. V lost 3 bases to trimming and J lost 0 bases; unmatched junction nucleotides: 16. The CDR3 is 19 amino acids. This clone came up once. Sequenced by immunoSEQ multiplex PCR; TCRdb stores in-frame clones only, minus some. Of 40,000 or so clones listed, around 92% are singletons. The rearrangement uses TRBV5-6 and TRBJ2-3; 7 bases fit TRBD2. The origin of this receptor is a female donor with multiple sclerosis, enrolled in a pregnancy study. The material sequenced was CD8+ T cells from peripheral blood mononuclear cells, taken in the third trimester of pregnancy. CDR3 amino acids: CASSSIRAGLPSSTDTQYF. CDR3 sequence (DNA): TGTGCCAGCAGCTCCATCCGAGCGGGACTACCTTCTAGCACAGATACGCAGTATTTT.